The 4 T cell receptor beta chains listed next were all sequenced from one sample in a study of OX40 agonist ivuxolimab in advanced cancers. The method was immunoSEQ multiplex PCR; TCRdb's version includes in-frame clones alone and lacks a portion of them. The table includes about 33,000 clones, more than 80% detected once. The sequences come from CD4+ or CD8+ T cells sorted from blood, collected in a trial of the OX40 agonist ivuxolimab. These receptors were collected from an adult with an advanced solid tumor such as melanoma, head and neck, liver or kidney cancer.

The chain recombines TRBV30 with TRBJ1-5; D unresolved. Germline values: CDR1 GTSNPN, CDR2 SVGIG (reference sequence). The CDR3 extends over 13 amino acids. V lost 1 base and J lost 9, with 13 bases in between. Here the CDR3 DNA reads TGTGCCTGGAGTGACCATGGAGGTTCGCCCCAGCATTTT. It yields the protein CAWSDHGGSPQHF.

The chain employs TRBV27 and TRBJ2-1; D uncertain. This CDR3 has 13 residues. The V end was cut by 5 bases, the J end by 5 bases, with 10 bases between. CDR1 and CDR2 (germline): MNHEY, SMNVEV (reference sequence). CDR3 sequence: CASSQYGDNEQFF. CDR3 nucleotide sequence: TGTGCCAGCAGTCAATATGGGGACAATGAGCAGTTCTTC.

The chain joins TRBV28 to TRBJ1-1; no firm D call. Germline assignment: CDR1 MDHEN and CDR2 SYDVKM. CDR3 size: 12 residues. V lost 5 bases, J lost 5 bases, and 9 bases lay in between. DNA of the CDR3: TGTGCCAGCAGTCATGGTGGTACTGAAGCTTTCTTT. Protein: CASSHGGTEAFF.

For the CDR3, the DNA is TGTGCCAGCAGTTACGGGAGCTTTCAGTTCTTT. It yields the protein CASSYGSFQFF. This chain uses TRBV7-9 with TRBJ1-1; D gene uncertain. The CDR3 totals 11 residues. V lost 6 bases and J 14 bases, leaving 16 bases between the germline ends. The germline V gene has CDR1 SEHNR and CDR2 FQNEAQ (reference sequence). The whole variable domain, remainder taken from reference TRBV7-9 and TRBJ1-1, is DTGVSQNPRHKITKRGQNVTFRCDPISEHNRLYWYRQTLGQGPEFLTYFQNEAQLEKSRLLSDRFSAERPKGSFSTLEIQRTEQGDSAMYLCASSYGSFQFFGQGTRLTVV.